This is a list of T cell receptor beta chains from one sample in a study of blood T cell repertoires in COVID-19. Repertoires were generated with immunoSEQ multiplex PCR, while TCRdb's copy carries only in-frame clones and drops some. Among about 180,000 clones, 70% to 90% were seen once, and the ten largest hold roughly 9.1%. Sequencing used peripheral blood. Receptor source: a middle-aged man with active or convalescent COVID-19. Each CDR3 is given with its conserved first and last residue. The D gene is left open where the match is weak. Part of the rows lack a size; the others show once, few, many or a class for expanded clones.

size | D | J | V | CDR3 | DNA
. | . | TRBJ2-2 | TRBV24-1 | CATSDFQWSGELFF | TGTGCCACCAGTGATTTCCAGTGGTCCGGGGAGCTGTTTTTT
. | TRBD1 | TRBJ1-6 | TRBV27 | CASSVRQGTFTLHF | TGTGCCAGCAGTGTAAGACAGGGAACCTTCACCCTCCACTTT
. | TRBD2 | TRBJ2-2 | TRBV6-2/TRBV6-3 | CASSYLSGRANTGELFF | TGTGCCAGCAGTTACTTGAGTGGGAGGGCCAACACCGGGGAGCTGTTTTTT
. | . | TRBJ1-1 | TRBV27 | CASSLTGLTRTEAFF | TGTGCCAGCAGTCTTACGGGTCTCACGAGGACTGAAGCTTTCTTT
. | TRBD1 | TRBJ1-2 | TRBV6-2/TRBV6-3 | CASSYEGARGYTF | TGTGCCAGCAGTTACGAGGGGGCGCGGGGCTACACCTTC
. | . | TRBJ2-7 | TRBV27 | CASSLSNRLYEQYF | TGTGCCAGCAGTTTATCAAACAGGCTCTACGAGCAGTACTTC
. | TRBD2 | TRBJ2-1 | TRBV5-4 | CASSFLAGGDNEQFF | TGTGCCAGCAGCTTCCTGGCGGGAGGGGACAATGAGCAGTTCTTC
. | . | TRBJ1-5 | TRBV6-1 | CASSDARGGQPQHF | TGTGCCAGCAGTGACGCCAGAGGCGGTCAGCCCCAGCATTTT
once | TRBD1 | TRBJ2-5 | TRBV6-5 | CASTPGDREKETQYF | TGTGCCAGCACCCCAGGGGACAGGGAAAAAGAGACCCAGTACTTC
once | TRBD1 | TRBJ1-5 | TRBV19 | CASRNQGEQPQHF | TGTGCCAGTAGGAATCAGGGGGAGCAGCCCCAGCATTTT
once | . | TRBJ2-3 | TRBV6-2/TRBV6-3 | CASSSTGKAVYF | TGTGCCAGCAGTTCGACAGGCAAGGCGGTGTATTTT
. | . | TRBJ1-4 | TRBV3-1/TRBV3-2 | CASSQGLINEKLFF | TGTGCCAGCAGCCAAGGACTGATTAATGAAAAACTGTTTTTT
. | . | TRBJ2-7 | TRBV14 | CASSQANGRYEQYF | TGTGCCAGCAGCCAAGCCAACGGCAGGTACGAGCAGTACTTC
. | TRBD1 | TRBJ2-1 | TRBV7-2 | CASSFAGGGNEQFF | TGTGCCAGCAGCTTCGCAGGGGGCGGGAATGAGCAGTTCTTC